The present T cell receptor (beta chain) was sequenced within a study of blood T cell repertoires in COVID-19. Study details: Sites across the United States, Italy and Spain contributed samples from acute and convalescent COVID-19.

The table came from immunoSEQ multiplex PCR; TCRdb's copy has only in-frame clones and leaves some out. The table records about 130,000 clones, roughly 90% of them present only once. The junction had 5 bases not matched to a gene; V was cut back by 5 bases and J by 0 bases. The CDR3 contains 16 residues. CDR1 and CDR2 (germline): SNHLY, FYNNEI. The receptor comes from a middle-aged man with active or convalescent COVID-19. Sequences were obtained from peripheral blood. This rearrangement joins TRBV2 to TRBJ2-2, with TRBD2 matching over 8 bases. DNA of the CDR3: TGTGCCAGCAGTAAGCGGGAGACGGCGAACACCGGGGAGCTGTTTTTT. Protein: CASSKRETANTGELFF.